These 13 T cell receptor beta chains were sequenced from one sample in a study of T cell repertoires in ileal Crohn's disease. The table came from immunoSEQ multiplex PCR; TCRdb's copy has only in-frame clones and leaves some out. The sample lists several thousand clones, 80% to 95% occurring once. The specimen was ileal tissue. The receptors stem from an adult with Crohn's disease.

The chain joins TRBV6-6 to TRBJ2-7, with TRBD2 as a possible D gene (7 bases). The CDR3 consists of 14 residues. CDR1 and CDR2 from the germline V gene are MNHNY and SVGAGI (reference sequence). Trimming took 2 bases from V and 6 from J, leaving 14 bases between them. The CDR3: CASSYGGGRGEQYF. The CDR3 coding sequence is TGTGCCAGCAGTTACGGGGGGGGCAGGGGCGAGCAGTACTTC.

V and J are TRBV7-8 and TRBJ2-7; TRBD2 aligns across 7 bases. Germline assignment: CDR1 SGHVS and CDR2 FQNEAQ. J lost 4 bases, V lost 5 bases, and 17 bases had no gene match. This CDR3 region has 17 residues. The CDR3 loop reads CASSPLEVAGKLYEQYF. For the CDR3, the DNA is TGTGCCAGCAGCCCCTTGGAAGTAGCGGGTAAACTTTACGAGCAGTACTTC.

The chain carries TRBV5-4 and TRBJ1-1; 7 bases map to TRBD1. CDR3 length equals 14 residues. With 2 bases clipped from V and 6 bases from J, the junction kept 7 bases outside the gene matches. The germline V gene has CDR1 SGHNT and CDR2 YYREEE (reference sequence). CDR3 bases: TGTGCCAGCAGCTTTGAAGGGGGCGCGCCTGAAGCTTTCTTT. Translating gives CASSFEGGAPEAFF.

The chain joins TRBV6-5 to TRBJ2-3, with D uncertain. Germline V CDR1 and CDR2: MNHEY, SVGAGI. V gave up 0 bases and J gave up 2 bases, with 12 bases separating them. The CDR3 loop spans 16 amino acids. The CDR3 DNA sequence: TGTGCCAGCAGTTACTCCTCCCCGGTAAACACAGATACGCAGTATTTT. Translated: CASSYSSPVNTDTQYF.

This chain joins TRBV6-6 and TRBJ2-1, with D perhaps TRBD2 (5 bases). The V gene's germline CDR1 is MNHNY and CDR2 SVGAGI (reference sequence). The CDR3 runs to 16 residues. Trimming shortened V by 7 bases and J by 7 bases, and 23 bases separated the two germline ends. In DNA form, the CDR3 reads TGTGCCAGCACCGACTCGGCTAGAGGGAGTGAGAATGAGCAGTTCTTC. Protein product: CASTDSARGSENEQFF.

The rearrangement uses TRBV28 and TRBJ1-5; D is undetermined. This CDR3 is 12 amino acids long. V was cut by 6 bases and J by 7 bases, with 10 bases left in between. Per the germline V gene, CDR1 is MDHEN and CDR2 is SYDVKM. The chain's CDR3 is CASSPRLQPQHF. CDR3 DNA sequence: TGTGCCAGCAGCCCCCGACTGCAGCCCCAGCATTTT.

The V and J genes are TRBV7-9 and TRBJ2-7; D unresolved. From germline, CDR1 is SEHNR and CDR2 FQNEAQ (reference sequence). V gave up 1 base and J gave up 3 bases, with 10 bases separating them. This CDR3 has 14 residues. The CDR3: CASSLVAGNYEQYF. The CDR3 coding sequence is TGTGCCAGCAGCTTAGTGGCAGGTAACTACGAGCAGTACTTC.

The CDR3, as DNA: TGTGCCAGCAGCTTGGCCCGGGGGGGGGATGAAAAACTGTTTTTT. As protein: CASSLARGGDEKLFF. This rearrangement joins TRBV5-4 to TRBJ1-4, with D perhaps TRBD1 (5 bases). This CDR3 region has 15 residues. Germline V lookup: CDR1 SGHNT, CDR2 YYREEE (reference sequence). V was pared by 0 bases and J by 6 bases, with 12 bases between. Full variable domain (rest looked up from reference TRBV5-4 and TRBJ1-4): ETGVTQSPTHLIKTRGQQVTLRCSSQSGHNTVSWYQQALGQGPQFIFQYYREEENGRGNFPPRFSGLQFPNYSSELNVNALELDDSALYLCASSLARGGDEKLFFGSGTQLSVL.

The J gene is TRBJ2-1, the V gene TRBV11-2; 7 bases fit TRBD2. Germline CDR1 reads SGHAT; CDR2 reads FQNNGV. V shed 3 bases and J 0 bases; nucleotides not matched to a gene: 5. This CDR3 spans 16 amino acids. DNA of the CDR3: TGTGCCAGCAGCTTTAGCGGGTGGCTCTCCTACAATGAGCAGTTCTTC. It is translated as CASSFSGWLSYNEQFF.

The DNA of the CDR3 is TGTGCCAGCAGTCTGGACAGGGGGAATCAGCCCCAGCATTTT. Protein: CASSLDRGNQPQHF. V gene TRBV2 combines with J gene TRBJ1-5, with 10 bases fitting TRBD1. The CDR3 spans 14 residues. V gave up 5 bases and J gave up 4 bases; unmatched junction bases: 2. The germline V gene has CDR1 SNHLY and CDR2 FYNNEI.

V and J are TRBV7-6 and TRBJ1-6; D perhaps matches TRBD1 (5 bases). The length of the CDR3 is 14 residues. Germline V gene data show CDR1 as SGHVS and CDR2 as FNYEAQ. V lost 6 bases and J 6 bases, leaving 12 bases between the germline ends. The CDR3 nucleotides are TGTGCCAGCAGTCCCGGGGGTCCTAATTCACCCCTCCACTTT. Translated, it gives CASSPGGPNSPLHF.

The chain combines TRBV13 with TRBJ1-3, with unresolved D. The CDR3 is 14 amino acids. Germline V gene sequence: CDR1 PRHDT, CDR2 FYEKMQ (reference sequence). Trimming stripped 6 bases from V and 5 bases from J, with 14 bases between. The CDR3 DNA is TGTGCCAGCAGTTCGGGTCCAGTCAGAAACACCATATATTTT. Its protein is CASSSGPVRNTIYF. Complete variable domain (other parts from reference TRBV13 and TRBJ1-3): AAGVIQSPRHLIKEKRETATLKCYPIPRHDTVYWYQQGPGQDPQFLISFYEKMQSDKGSIPDRFSAQQFSDYHSELNMSSLELGDSALYFCASSSGPVRNTIYFGEGSWLTVV.

The V call is TRBV18, the J call TRBJ2-7, with TRBD1 identical over 8 bases. This CDR3 comprises 15 residues. V trimming: 0 bases; J trimming: 6 bases; junction bases outside the gene matches: 7. Looked up from germline, CDR1 is KGHSH and CDR2 is LQKENI. The chain's CDR3 is CASSPPQGGFGEQYF. DNA for the CDR3: TGTGCCAGCTCACCACCACAGGGGGGTTTCGGCGAGCAGTACTTC.